Here is one TCR beta chain with its context. This entry is derived from a study of blood T cell repertoires in COVID-19. In the study overall: The cDNA or gDNA used as material had been derived from T cells, B-cell-depleted T cells, or PBMCs.

The repertoire was sequenced with immunoSEQ multiplex PCR; TCRdb's copy has only in-frame clones and lacks some. The table has about 300,000 clones, 85% to 90% seen once. The V gene's germline CDR1 is KGHDR and CDR2 SFDVKD. The V end lost 3 bases, the J end lost 6 bases, and 13 bases lay between the germline ends. The CDR3 spans 14 residues. The receptor comes from a man aged 25-40 years who had recovered from COVID-19. This sequence joins TRBV24-1 and TRBJ1-2; a weak D match, TRBD1 (6 bases). The specimen was PBMCs or T cells enriched from blood (not recorded which). DNA of the CDR3: TGTGCCACCAGTGATCCGGGACAAAGACATGGCTACACCTTC. Its translation: CATSDPGQRHGYTF.